This paragraph reports one T cell receptor (beta chain). A second PCR, run for 7 to 11 cycles, used a sample-barcoded 5' primer plus a J-beta primer mix. TCRdb re-called the 5' RACE reads through MiXCR, storing one row per CDR3 protein. Of under 1,000,000 distinct CDR3 sequences listed, around 50% are singletons. This specimen comes from a study of blood T cells in healthy people across ages. This CDR3 is built from 15 residues. CDR1 is GTSNPN and CDR2 is SVGIG in the germline V gene (reference sequence). V lost 2 bases to trimming and J lost 4 bases, with 18 bases between them. V and J are TRBV30 and TRBJ2-7; D ambiguous. The sequenced sample was blood. The TCR was taken from a man older than 75 in good health. The CDR3 here is CAWSWADRPPYEQYF. The CDR3 DNA reads as TGTGCCTGGAGTTGGGCGGATCGCCCTCCATACGAGCAGTACTTC.